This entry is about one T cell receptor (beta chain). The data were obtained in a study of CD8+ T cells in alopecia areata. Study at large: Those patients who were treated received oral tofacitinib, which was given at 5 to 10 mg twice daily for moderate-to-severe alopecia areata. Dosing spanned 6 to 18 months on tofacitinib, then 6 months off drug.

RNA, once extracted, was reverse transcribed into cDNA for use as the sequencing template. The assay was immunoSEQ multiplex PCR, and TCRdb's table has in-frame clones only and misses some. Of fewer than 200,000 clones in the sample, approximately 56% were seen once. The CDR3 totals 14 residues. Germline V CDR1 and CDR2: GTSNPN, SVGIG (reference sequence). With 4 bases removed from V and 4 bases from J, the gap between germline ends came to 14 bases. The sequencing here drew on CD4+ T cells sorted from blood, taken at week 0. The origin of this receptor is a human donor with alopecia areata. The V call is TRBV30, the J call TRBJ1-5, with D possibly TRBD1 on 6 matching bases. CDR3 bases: TGTGCCTGGACCCCGGGCAGGGGAAATCAGCCCCAGCATTTT. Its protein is CAWTPGRGNQPQHF.